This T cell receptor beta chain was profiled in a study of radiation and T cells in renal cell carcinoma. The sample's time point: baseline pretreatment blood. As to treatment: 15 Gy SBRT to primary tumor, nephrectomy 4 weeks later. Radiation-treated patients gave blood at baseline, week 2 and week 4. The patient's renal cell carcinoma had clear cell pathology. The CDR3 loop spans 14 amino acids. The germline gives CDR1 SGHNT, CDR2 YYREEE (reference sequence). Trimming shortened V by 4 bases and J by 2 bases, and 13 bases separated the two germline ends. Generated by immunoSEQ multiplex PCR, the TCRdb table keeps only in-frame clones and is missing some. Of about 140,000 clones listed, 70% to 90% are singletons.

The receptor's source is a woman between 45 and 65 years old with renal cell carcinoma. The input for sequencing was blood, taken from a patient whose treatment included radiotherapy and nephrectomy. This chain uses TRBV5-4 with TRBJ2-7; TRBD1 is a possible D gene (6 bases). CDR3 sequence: CASSEGTLAYEQYF. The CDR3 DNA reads TGTGCCAGCAGCGAAGGGACACTCGCCTACGAGCAGTACTTC.